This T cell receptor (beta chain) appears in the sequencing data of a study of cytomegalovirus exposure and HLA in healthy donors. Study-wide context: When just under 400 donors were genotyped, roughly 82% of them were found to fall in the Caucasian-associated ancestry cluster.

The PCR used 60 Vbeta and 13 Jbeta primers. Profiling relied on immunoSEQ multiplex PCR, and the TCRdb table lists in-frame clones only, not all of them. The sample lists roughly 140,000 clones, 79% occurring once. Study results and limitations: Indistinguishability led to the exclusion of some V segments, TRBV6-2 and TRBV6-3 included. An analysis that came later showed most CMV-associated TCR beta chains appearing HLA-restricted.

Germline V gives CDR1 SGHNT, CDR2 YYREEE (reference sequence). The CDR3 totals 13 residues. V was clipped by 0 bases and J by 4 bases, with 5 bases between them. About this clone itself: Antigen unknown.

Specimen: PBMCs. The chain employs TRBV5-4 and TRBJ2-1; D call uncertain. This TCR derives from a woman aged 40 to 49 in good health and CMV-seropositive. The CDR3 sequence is CASSLDSYNEQFF. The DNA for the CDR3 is TGTGCCAGCAGCTTGGACAGTTACAATGAGCAGTTCTTC.